This entry lists 27 T cell receptor beta chains sequenced from one sample in a study of T cell repertoires in cytomegalovirus infection. TCRdb re-analysed the reads in MiXCR, keeping a single row per CDR3 protein. The table shows roughly 920,000 distinct CDR3 sequences, with approximately 31% occurring only once. For these TCRs, the target antigens are not known. The source was cultured CD8+ T cells from PBMCs, collected from culture after CMV antigen stimulation. These receptors were obtained from a human donor in good health (CMV status not recorded). Some clones in this sample may be carry-over from other donors' samples.

This clonotype was picked up a small number of times. The J gene is TRBJ1-2, the V gene TRBV6-5; 10 nucleotides agree with TRBD1. This CDR3 spans 16 amino acids. With V trimmed by 2 bases and J by 4 bases, 7 bases remained unmatched. Looked up from germline, CDR1 is MNHEY and CDR2 is SVGAGI. The CDR3 reads CASSYGGTGVPYGYTF. In DNA, the CDR3 is TGTGCCAGCAGTTACGGGGGGACAGGGGTGCCCTATGGCTACACCTTC.

This chain uses TRBV27 with TRBJ2-3; TRBD1 agrees at 8 bases. Germline trimming cut 9 bases from V and 1 base from J; bases unmatched to any gene: 6. CDR3 length equals 14 residues. Germline lookup yields CDR1 MNHEY and CDR2 SMNVEV (reference sequence). Written as DNA, the CDR3 is TGTGCCAGTGCGGAGGACAGGGGCACAGATACGCAGTATTTT. It specifies CASAEDRGTDTQYF.

The CDR3 bases are TGCGCCAGCAGCCAAGATGCCGGGACAGCGCTTAATGAGCAGTTCTTC. This encodes CASSQDAGTALNEQFF. This rearrangement joins TRBV4-1 to TRBJ2-1; TRBD1 aligns across 7 bases. The CDR3 is made up of 16 amino acids. The germline V gene has CDR1 MGHRA and CDR2 YSYEKL. The J segment lost 7 bases and the V segment lost 0 bases, leaving 9 bases of the junction unmatched.

The V gene is TRBV5-1, the J gene TRBJ2-7; D might be TRBD1 (7 bases). The V end lost 0 bases, the J end lost 2 bases, and 15 bases lay between the germline ends. Per germline, CDR1 SGHRS and CDR2 YFSETQ. This CDR3 is built from 16 residues. CDR3 in DNA: TGCGCCAGCAGCTTGGATGCCAGCAGGGGGGCCTACGAGCAGTACTTC. It encodes CASSLDASRGAYEQYF.

Only a few counts were recorded for this clonotype. The CDR3 protein is CASSLGQGLTYEQYF. The DNA for the CDR3 is TGTGCCAGCAGCCTCGGACAGGGGCTAACCTACGAGCAGTACTTC. The chain joins TRBV7-9 to TRBJ2-7, with 9 bases identical to TRBD1. The J segment lost 2 bases and the V segment lost 5 bases, leaving 7 bases of the junction unmatched. Germline CDR1 and CDR2: SEHNR and FQNEAQ (reference sequence). The CDR3 has 15 residues.

Many counts were recorded for this clonotype. This chain connects TRBV7-6 to TRBJ2-7; D is undetermined. The V and J ends lost 3 bases and 0 bases respectively, with 9 bases between them. Looked up from germline, CDR1 is SGHVS and CDR2 is FNYEAQ. This CDR3 is built from 14 residues. CDR3 nucleotides: TGTGCCAGCAGCTTGGGTCTGAGCTCCTACGAGCAGTACTTC. Translated, it gives CASSLGLSSYEQYF.

The chain joins TRBV19 to TRBJ1-2; D gene uncertain. Germline CDR1 reads LNHDA; CDR2 reads SQIVND (reference sequence). This CDR3 is 13 amino acids long. The V gene lost 0 bases and the J gene lost 6 bases, with 8 bases spanning the gap. For the CDR3, the DNA is TGTGCCAGTAGTATAGAGGCTGAGGATGGCTACACCTTC. Translating it yields CASSIEAEDGYTF. The full variable domain, with the rest looked up from reference TRBV19 and TRBJ1-2, is DGGITQSPKYLFRKEGQNVTLSCEQNLNHDAMYWYRQDPGQGLRLIYYSQIVNDFQKGDIAEGYSVSREKKESFPLTVTSAQKNPTAFYLCASSIEAEDGYTFGSGTRLTVV.

This clonotype came up a few times. The chain recombines TRBV14 with TRBJ2-3; D is unclear. The CDR3 is 13 residues long. V gave up 4 bases and J gave up 4 bases, with 9 bases separating them. Per germline, CDR1 SGHDN and CDR2 FVKESK. The CDR3 loop is CASSLLSADTQYF. In nucleotides, the CDR3 is TGTGCCAGCAGCCTCCTCTCTGCAGATACGCAGTATTTT.

CDR3 protein: CASSSPGQRAKNIQYF. CDR3 coding DNA: TGTGCCAGCAGCTCGCCGGGCCAGCGGGCCAAAAACATTCAGTACTTC. The chain joins TRBV13 to TRBJ2-4; perhaps TRBD2 as D (5 bases). CDR3 length: 16 residues. The V and J ends lost 4 bases and 1 base respectively, with 14 bases between them. The V gene's germline CDR1 is PRHDT and CDR2 FYEKMQ (reference sequence).

The chain combines TRBV10-3 with TRBJ2-1; D possibly corresponds to TRBD1 (5 bases). Germline lookup yields CDR1 ENHRY and CDR2 SYGVKD. V was trimmed by 3 bases and J by 1 base, leaving 7 bases between them. The CDR3 covers 14 residues. CDR3 sequence (DNA): TGTGCCATCAGTGACAGGGAATCCTACAATGAGCAGTTCTTC. Protein product: CAISDRESYNEQFF.

Here the CDR3 DNA reads TGTGCCATCAGTGAATGGGCAGGGGCCCGCTCTGGGGCCAACGTCCTGACTTTC. Translating gives CAISEWAGARSGANVLTF. J is TRBJ2-6 and V is TRBV10-3; perhaps TRBD1 as D (6 bases). Trimming cost V 3 bases and J 0 bases, with 15 bases left between them. Germline assignment: CDR1 ENHRY and CDR2 SYGVKD. The length of the CDR3 is 18 residues.

The sample holds one count of this clonotype. The DNA for the CDR3 is TGTGCCAGCAGTTACCTCGAGGGTGGCGCAGATAACACTGAAGCTTTCTTT. This encodes CASSYLEGGADNTEAFF. The V and J genes are TRBV6-5 and TRBJ1-1; no reliable D call. Trimming removed 2 bases at V and 2 bases at J, with 18 bases between. CDR1 and CDR2 (germline): MNHEY, SVGAGI. The CDR3 runs to 17 residues.

This clonotype was recorded only once. The V call is TRBV6-2 or TRBV6-3, the J call TRBJ1-2; 7 positions agree with TRBD1. The junction had 16 bases not matched to a gene; V was cut back by 6 bases and J by 3 bases. Germline V lookup: CDR1 MNHEY, CDR2 SVGEGT. This CDR3 spans 17 amino acids. The CDR3 DNA sequence: TGTGCCAGCAGAACGGGACAGCTAAACAGGTTCGACTATGGCTACACCTTC. This sequence encodes CASRTGQLNRFDYGYTF.

This clonotype was seen a single time. One end of the junction varies from germline; a read error may be responsible. The chain joins TRBV6-8 to TRBJ2-5; maybe TRBD2 (5 bases). The CDR3 has 15 residues. CDR1 is MNHGY and CDR2 is SAAAGT in the germline V gene. For the CDR3, the DNA is TGTGCCAGCAGTTACTCGCCAGCGGTCCAAGAGACCCTGTACTTC. Its translation: CASSYSPAVQETLYF.

This chain's CDR3 is CASSFDRWYGYTF. The DNA of the CDR3 is TGTGCCAGCAGTTTCGACAGGTGGTATGGCTACACCTTC. V is TRBV7-9 and J is TRBJ1-2; tentatively, D is TRBD1 (6 bases). Deletions cut 6 bases from V and 5 bases from J, with 13 bases between. Germline V lookup: CDR1 SEHNR, CDR2 FQNEAQ (reference sequence). The CDR3 extends over 13 amino acids.

The chain combines TRBV7-6 with TRBJ2-3; the D gene is possibly TRBD2 (5 bases). Germline CDR1 SGHVS, CDR2 FNYEAQ. The CDR3 is 15 residues long. The germline V and J ends were trimmed by 2 bases and 3 bases, with 12 bases remaining between them. CDR3 sequence reads: CASSLTSIATDTQYF. The DNA of the CDR3 is TGTGCCAGCAGCTTAACGTCCATAGCGACAGATACGCAGTATTTT.

This clonotype came up a few times. The chain combines TRBV12-5 with TRBJ2-1; 7 bases are a match to TRBD2. The CDR3 extends over 13 amino acids. Germline trimming cut 4 bases from V and 9 bases from J; bases unmatched to any gene: 6. The germline gives CDR1 LGHNT, CDR2 FRNRAP. CDR3 loop: CASGSLSGVEQFF. DNA for the CDR3: TGTGCTAGTGGTTCTTTAAGCGGGGTTGAGCAGTTCTTC.

J is TRBJ2-7 and V is TRBV6-2 or TRBV6-3; 10 nucleotides align to TRBD1. Germline CDR1 and CDR2: MNHEY and SVGEGT. The trim removed 6 bases at V and 7 bases at J, leaving 9 bases unmatched. The CDR3 extends over 14 amino acids. The CDR3, as DNA: TGTGCCAGCAGAGGGGACAGGGGCGTAAAAGAGCAGTACTTC. Translated, it gives CASRGDRGVKEQYF.

A word on this clonotype: As the CDR3 is not closed by the conserved phenylalanine or tryptophan, this likely results from a read error. This chain joins TRBV7-9 and TRBJ2-5; D tentatively reads TRBD1 or TRBD2 (5 bases each). Germline assignment: CDR1 SEHNR and CDR2 FQNEAQ (reference sequence). This CDR3 contains 16 residues. Trimming cost V 4 bases and J 6 bases, with 21 bases left between them. The DNA for the CDR3 is TGTGCCAGCAGCTACCCCGGGACGGTCATTGATAAGACCCAGTACTCC. Translated, it gives CASSYPGTVIDKTQYS.

There are a few counts of this clonotype. This sequence joins TRBV5-1 and TRBJ1-6, with 8 nucleotides matching TRBD1. The CDR3 consists of 14 residues. V lost 3 bases to trimming and J lost 9 bases; unmatched junction nucleotides: 5. Looked up from germline, CDR1 is SGHRS and CDR2 is YFSETQ. CDR3 nucleotides: TGCGCCAGCAGCTGGGCAGGGGGCCGTTCACCCCTCCACTTT. Translated, it gives CASSWAGGRSPLHF.

The genes are TRBV7-9 and TRBJ2-1; 9 nucleotides match TRBD1. From germline, CDR1 is SEHNR and CDR2 FQNEAQ (reference sequence). The V and J ends lost 5 bases and 6 bases, in that order; junction bases with no gene match: 11. This CDR3 has 16 amino acids. DNA for the CDR3: TGTGCCAGCAGCGACTCCGGGACAGGGCAGCTCAATGAGCAGTTCTTC. It translates to CASSDSGTGQLNEQFF. Filled out from reference TRBV7-9 and TRBJ2-1, the complete variable domain reads DTGVSQNPRHKITKRGQNVTFRCDPISEHNRLYWYRQTLGQGPEFLTYFQNEAQLEKSRLLSDRFSAERPKGSFSTLEIQRTEQGDSAMYLCASSDSGTGQLNEQFFGPGTRLTVL.

This clonotype has ten or more counts. The V and J genes are TRBV25-1 and TRBJ2-5, with 7 bases matching TRBD1. Germline CDR1 reads MGHDK; CDR2 reads SYGVNS. CDR3 length: 17 amino acids. Losses at the gene ends were 3 bases for V and 4 bases for J; bases not matched to a gene: 14. The CDR3 DNA follows: TGTGCCAGCAGTGATAGGGTTGGACAGGCCGCGTCAGAGACCCAGTACTTC. Translated, it gives CASSDRVGQAASETQYF.

This clonotype was counted ten times or more. The J gene is TRBJ1-1, the V gene TRBV7-2, with D perhaps TRBD1 (6 bases). The CDR3 runs to 16 residues. V gave up 10 bases and J gave up 1 base, with 22 bases separating them. Germline CDR1 and CDR2: SGHTA and FQGNSA. As DNA, the CDR3 is TGTGCCATCCAGGAATTGGACAGCCGATGGAACACTGAAGCTTTCTTT. Residues: CAIQELDSRWNTEAFF.

Ten or more counts support this clonotype. V is TRBV7-9 and J is TRBJ1-1, with TRBD1 matching over 9 bases. CDR3 length: 14 amino acids. Germline V gene lookup returns CDR1 SEHNR and CDR2 FQNEAQ (reference sequence). V lost 5 bases, J lost 3 bases, and 4 bases stayed unmatched. CDR3 protein: CASSDWTGDTEAFF. The CDR3 DNA follows: TGTGCCAGCAGCGACTGGACAGGGGACACTGAAGCTTTCTTT.

A few counts support this clonotype. The rearrangement joins TRBV12-3 or TRBV12-4 to TRBJ2-1, with 7 bases identical to TRBD1. J gave up 4 bases and V 4 bases, and 16 bases lay outside the gene matches. The CDR3 totals 18 residues. In nucleotides, the CDR3 is TGTGCCAGCAGTTATGTGTTAAAGGGGGCCAAGCTATACAATGAGCAGTTCTTC. It yields the protein CASSYVLKGAKLYNEQFF.

The CDR3 loop reads CASSYVLPNTGELFF. The CDR3, as DNA: TGTGCCAGCAGTTACGTTCTACCGAACACCGGGGAGCTGTTTTTT. The V gene is TRBV6-6, the J gene TRBJ2-2; no clear D. V was pared by 2 bases and J by 0 bases, with 7 bases between. The CDR3 has 15 amino acids. Germline values: CDR1 MNHNY, CDR2 SVGAGI (reference sequence).

With respect to this clonotype: The CDR3 ends on some other residue instead of the conserved phenylalanine or tryptophan, so this is likely a read error. V gene TRBV7-8 combines with J gene TRBJ2-5; TRBD2 agrees at 7 bases. In germline, CDR1 is SGHVS, CDR2 FQNEAQ. Trimming removed 0 bases from V and 4 bases from J; junction bases left unmatched: 11. The CDR3 sequence is 17 residues long. CDR3 sequence: CASSLAMAGELIETQYL. In DNA, the CDR3 is TGTGCCAGCAGCTTAGCTATGGCGGGGGAGCTCATAGAGACCCAGTACTTA.